Sequencing of this T cell receptor (beta chain) was carried out in a study of cytomegalovirus exposure and HLA in healthy donors. Across the study: The 95 to 150 validation repertoires and the roughly 670 first-cohort repertoires shared a platform, a later analysis reported.

Study-level points and caveats: The study found most TCR sequences rare, yet found some public TCRs in many donors. Specific recognition of CMV antigens was confirmed in vitro for a few chains (all CMV-associated). Among TCR beta chains, those listed as cytomegalovirus-associated numbered some 160.

With respect to this clone: Its antigen is not known.

Germline V lookup: CDR1 GTSNPN, CDR2 SVGIG (reference sequence). The CDR3 has 15 residues. The V gene lost 3 bases and the J gene lost 4 bases, with 18 bases spanning the gap. Sequencing was performed with immunoSEQ multiplex PCR; in TCRdb, only in-frame clones are kept and a portion is missing. The repertoire consists of about 140,000 clones, with about four fifths occurring once and the leading ten covering almost 1.5%. The gene calls are TRBV30 and TRBJ1-2, with no clear D. Sequenced material: PBMCs. The clonotype originates from a woman aged 25 to 39 in good health and CMV-seronegative. CDR3 DNA sequence: TGTGCCTGGAGCCCCCCGGCGGGATCGGGCTATGGCTACACCTTC. Protein sequence: CAWSPPAGSGYGYTF.